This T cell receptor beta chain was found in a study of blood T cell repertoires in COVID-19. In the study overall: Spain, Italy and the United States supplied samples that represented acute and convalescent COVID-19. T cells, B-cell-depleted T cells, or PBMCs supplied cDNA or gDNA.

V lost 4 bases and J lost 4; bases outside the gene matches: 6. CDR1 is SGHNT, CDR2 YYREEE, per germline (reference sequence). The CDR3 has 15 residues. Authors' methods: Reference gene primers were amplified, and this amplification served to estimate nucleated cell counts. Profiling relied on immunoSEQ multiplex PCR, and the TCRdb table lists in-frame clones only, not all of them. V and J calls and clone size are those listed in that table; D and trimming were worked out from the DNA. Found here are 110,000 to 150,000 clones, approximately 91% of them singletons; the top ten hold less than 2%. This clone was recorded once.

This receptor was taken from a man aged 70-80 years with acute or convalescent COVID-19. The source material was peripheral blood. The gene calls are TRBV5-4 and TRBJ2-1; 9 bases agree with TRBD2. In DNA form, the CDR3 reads TGTGCCAGCAGCCCGGGACTAGCCCAGTACAATGAGCAGTTCTTC. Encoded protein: CASSPGLAQYNEQFF.